The T cell receptor beta chain described here comes from a study of T cell repertoires in cytomegalovirus infection. CDR1 and CDR2 (germline): MGHRA, YSYEKL. Trimming stripped 0 bases from V and 6 bases from J, with 7 bases between. This CDR3 spans 13 amino acids. TCRdb re-derived calls from the reads in MiXCR, one entry per CDR3 protein. The data show approximately 400,000 distinct CDR3 sequences, approximately 32% seen once. This sequence joins TRBV4-1 and TRBJ2-3; a possible D gene is TRBD1 (5 bases). The sample taken for sequencing was PBMCs. This sequence was found in a human donor in good health (CMV status not recorded). Some clones in this sample may be carry-over from other donors' samples. CDR3 DNA: TGCGCCAGCAGCCAAGAAGGGGTGGATACGCAGTATTTT. Protein sequence: CASSQEGVDTQYF.